This T cell receptor (beta chain) stems from a study of blood T cell repertoires in COVID-19. For the study at large: From the United States, Italy and Spain came samples of acute and convalescent COVID-19. T cells, B-cell-depleted T cells, or PBMCs provided the cDNA or gDNA that served as material.

Original analysis: It was from reference gene primer amplification that nucleated cell counts were estimated. TCRdb's table, derived via immunoSEQ multiplex PCR, lists solely in-frame clones and lacks some. The V and J calls and clone size come from that table; D and trimming were worked out from the DNA. The profile shows around 46,000 clones, 80% to 90% of them singletons. The CDR3 is made up of 15 amino acids. Germline CDR1 and CDR2: LGHDT and YNNKEL (reference sequence). With 4 bases removed from V and 5 bases from J, the gap between germline ends came to 17 bases. The rearrangement uses TRBV3-1 (or the pseudogene TRBV3-2) and TRBJ1-1; possibly TRBD1 for D (6 bases). Sequenced: peripheral blood. The receptor comes from a human donor in a cohort sampled during active COVID-19. The donor label of this sample is uncertain. CDR3 DNA: TGTGCCAGCAGCCCGAAACAGGGCGTCGGGACTGAAGCTTTCTTT. Protein: CASSPKQGVGTEAFF.